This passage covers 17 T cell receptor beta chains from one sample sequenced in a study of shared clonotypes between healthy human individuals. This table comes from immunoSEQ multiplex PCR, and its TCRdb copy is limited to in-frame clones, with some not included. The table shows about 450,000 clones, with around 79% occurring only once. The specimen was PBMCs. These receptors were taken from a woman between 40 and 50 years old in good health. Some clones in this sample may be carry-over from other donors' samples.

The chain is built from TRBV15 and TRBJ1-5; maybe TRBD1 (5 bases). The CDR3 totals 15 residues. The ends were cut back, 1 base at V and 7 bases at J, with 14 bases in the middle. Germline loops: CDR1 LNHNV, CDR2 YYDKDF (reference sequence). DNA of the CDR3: TGTGCCACCAGCAGAGTTGGGGGGGTCGAACAGCCCCAGCATTTT. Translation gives CATSRVGGVEQPQHF.

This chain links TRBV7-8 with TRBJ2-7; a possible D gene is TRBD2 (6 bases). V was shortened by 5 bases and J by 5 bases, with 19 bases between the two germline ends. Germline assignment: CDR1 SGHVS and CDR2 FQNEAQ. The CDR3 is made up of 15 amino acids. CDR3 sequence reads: CASSPIGTGENEQYF. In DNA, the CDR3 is TGTGCCAGCAGCCCCATAGGGACTGGGGAGAACGAGCAGTACTTC.

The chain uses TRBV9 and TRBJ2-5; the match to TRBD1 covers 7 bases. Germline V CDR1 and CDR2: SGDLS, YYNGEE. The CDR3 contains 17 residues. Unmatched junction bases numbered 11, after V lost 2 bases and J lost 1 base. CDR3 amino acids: CASSVTGAADLQETQYF. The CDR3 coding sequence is TGTGCCAGCAGCGTCACAGGGGCCGCCGACCTCCAAGAGACCCAGTACTTC.

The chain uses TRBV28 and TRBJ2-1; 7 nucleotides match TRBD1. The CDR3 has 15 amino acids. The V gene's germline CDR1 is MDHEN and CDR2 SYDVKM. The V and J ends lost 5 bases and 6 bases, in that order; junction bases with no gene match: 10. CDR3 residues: CASSLTGSPFNEQFF. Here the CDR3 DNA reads TGTGCCAGCAGTCTGACAGGGTCCCCTTTCAATGAGCAGTTCTTC.

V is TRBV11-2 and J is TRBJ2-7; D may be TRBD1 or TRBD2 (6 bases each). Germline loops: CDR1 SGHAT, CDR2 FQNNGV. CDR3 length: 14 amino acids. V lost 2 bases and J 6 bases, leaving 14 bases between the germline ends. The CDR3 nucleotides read TGTGCCAGCAGCTTACCGGGGGCTCCCCTCGAGCAGTACTTC. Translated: CASSLPGAPLEQYF.

The CDR3 is CASSQEARGGGQPQHF. The CDR3 DNA reads TGCGCCAGCAGCCAAGAAGCCAGGGGGGGAGGTCAGCCCCAGCATTTT. This chain connects TRBV4-1 to TRBJ1-5; TRBD1 aligns across 7 bases. Per germline, CDR1 MGHRA and CDR2 YSYEKL. The V and J ends lost 0 bases and 6 bases, in that order; junction bases with no gene match: 8. This CDR3 comprises 16 residues.

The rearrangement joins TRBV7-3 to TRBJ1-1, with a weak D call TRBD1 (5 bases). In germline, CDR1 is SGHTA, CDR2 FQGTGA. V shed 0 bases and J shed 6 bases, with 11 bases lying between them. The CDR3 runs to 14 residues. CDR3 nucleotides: TGTGCCAGCAGCTTAACAGGTTCAGGGCCTGAAGCTTTCTTT. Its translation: CASSLTGSGPEAFF.

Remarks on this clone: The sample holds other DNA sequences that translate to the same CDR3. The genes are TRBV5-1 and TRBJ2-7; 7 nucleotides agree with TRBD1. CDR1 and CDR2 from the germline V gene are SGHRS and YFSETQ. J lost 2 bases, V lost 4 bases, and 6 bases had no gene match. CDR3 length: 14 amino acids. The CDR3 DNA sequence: TGCGCCAGCAGCCCCCGGACAGGAGCCTACGAGCAGTACTTC. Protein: CASSPRTGAYEQYF. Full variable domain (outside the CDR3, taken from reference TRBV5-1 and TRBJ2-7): KAGVTQTPRYLIKTRGQQVTLSCSPISGHRSVSWYQQTPGQGLQFLFEYFSETQRNKGNFPGRFSGRQFSNSRSEMNVSTLELGDSALYLCASSPRTGAYEQYFGPGTRLTVT.

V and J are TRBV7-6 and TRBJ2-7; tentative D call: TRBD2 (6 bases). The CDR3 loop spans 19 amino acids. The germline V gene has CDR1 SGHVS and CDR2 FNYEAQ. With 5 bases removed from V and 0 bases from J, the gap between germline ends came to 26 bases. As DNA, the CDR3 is TGTGCCAGCAGCCCCCGTGCCCAGAGAGCTAGCGATCCCTCCTACGAGCAGTACTTC. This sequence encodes CASSPRAQRASDPSYEQYF.

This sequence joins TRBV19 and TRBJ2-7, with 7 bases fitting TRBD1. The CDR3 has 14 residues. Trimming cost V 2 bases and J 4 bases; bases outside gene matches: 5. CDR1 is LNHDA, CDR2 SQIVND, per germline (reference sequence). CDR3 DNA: TGTGCCAGTAGTATAAGGGACAGCCCATACGAGCAGTACTTC. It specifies CASSIRDSPYEQYF.

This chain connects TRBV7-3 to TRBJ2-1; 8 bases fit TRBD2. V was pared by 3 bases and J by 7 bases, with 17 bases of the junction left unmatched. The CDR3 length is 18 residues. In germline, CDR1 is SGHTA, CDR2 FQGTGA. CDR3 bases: TGTGCCAGCAGCTTTTTATTACGGGAGGGGATATATGAGAATGAGCAGTTCTTC. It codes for CASSFLLREGIYENEQFF. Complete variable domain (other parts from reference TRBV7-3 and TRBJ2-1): GAGVSQTPSNKVTEKGKYVELRCDPISGHTALYWYRQSLGQGPEFLIYFQGTGAADDSGLPNDRFFAVRPEGSVSTLKIQRTERGDSAVYLCASSFLLREGIYENEQFFGPGTRLTVL.

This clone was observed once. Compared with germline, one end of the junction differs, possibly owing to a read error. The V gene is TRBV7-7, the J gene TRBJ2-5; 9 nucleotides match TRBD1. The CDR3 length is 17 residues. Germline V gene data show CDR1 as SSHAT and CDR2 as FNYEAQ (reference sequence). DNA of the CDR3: TGTGCTAGCAGCTCACCAGCTGGACAGGGGCGGGGAGAGACCCAGTACTTC. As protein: CASSSPAGQGRGETQYF.

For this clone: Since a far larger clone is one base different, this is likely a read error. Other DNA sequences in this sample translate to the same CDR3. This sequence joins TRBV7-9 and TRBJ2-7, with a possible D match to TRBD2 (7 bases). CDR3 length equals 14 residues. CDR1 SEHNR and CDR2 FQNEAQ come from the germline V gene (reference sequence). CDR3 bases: TGCGCCAGCGGGAAAGGGGACATAGCCTACGAGCAGTACTTC. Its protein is CASGKGDIAYEQYF. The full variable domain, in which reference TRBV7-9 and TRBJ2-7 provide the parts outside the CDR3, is DTGVSQNPRHKITKRGQNVTFRCDPISEHNRLYWYRQTLGQGPEFLTYFQNEAQLEKSRLLSDRFSAERPKGSFSTLEIQRTEQGDSAMYLCASGKGDIAYEQYFGPGTRLTVT.

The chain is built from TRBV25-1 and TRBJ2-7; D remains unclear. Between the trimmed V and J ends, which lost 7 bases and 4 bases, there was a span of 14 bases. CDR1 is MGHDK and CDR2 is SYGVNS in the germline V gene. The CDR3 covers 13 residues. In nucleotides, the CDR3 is TGTGCCAGCATAGGAACGGAACCTTACGAGCAGTACTTC. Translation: CASIGTEPYEQYF.

The CDR3: CASSERSPRGEQYF. The CDR3 bases are TGTGCCAGCAGCGAACGAAGCCCGCGGGGTGAGCAGTACTTC. The gene calls are TRBV6-1 and TRBJ2-7, with a weak D call TRBD2 (6 bases). V lost 6 bases and J lost 7, with 19 bases in between. The germline CDR1 and CDR2 sequences are MNHNS and SASEGT. CDR3 size: 14 residues.

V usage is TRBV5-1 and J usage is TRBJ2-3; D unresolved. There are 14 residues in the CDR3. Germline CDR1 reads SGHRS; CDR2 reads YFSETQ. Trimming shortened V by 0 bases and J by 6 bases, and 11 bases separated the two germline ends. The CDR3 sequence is CASSLEDSVDTQYF. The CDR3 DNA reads TGCGCCAGCAGCTTGGAGGATTCCGTGGATACGCAGTATTTT.

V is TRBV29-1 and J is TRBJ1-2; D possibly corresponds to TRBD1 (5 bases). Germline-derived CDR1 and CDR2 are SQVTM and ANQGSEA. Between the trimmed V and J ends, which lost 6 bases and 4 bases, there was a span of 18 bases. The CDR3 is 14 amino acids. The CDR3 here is CSVAGLIPSYGYTF. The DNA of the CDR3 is TGCAGCGTGGCGGGACTAATACCCTCCTATGGCTACACCTTC.